The 11 T cell receptor beta chains presented below share a single source sample, sequenced in a study of human T cells and chemical hapten exposure. In TCRdb, the RACE reads were re-called with MiXCR into one record per CDR3 protein. The table shows tens of thousands of distinct CDR3 sequences, with roughly a tenth occurring only once. Documented time point: patch test 1, 2 weeks after DPC sensitization. Treatment specified: therapeutic diphenylcyclopropenone sensitization with weekly scalp DPC. This material consisted of whole blood, taken in connection with sensitization to the hapten diphenylcyclopropenone (DPC). The receptor set was obtained from a woman aged 40 to 50 with alopecia areata. Some clones in this sample may be carry-over from other donors' samples.

V is TRBV11-2 and J is TRBJ1-1; TRBD1 might be the D (5 bases). The germline gives CDR1 SGHAT, CDR2 FQNNGV. The V gene lost 1 base and the J gene lost 0 bases, with 6 bases spanning the gap. The CDR3 is made up of 14 amino acids. The CDR3, as DNA: TGTGCCAGCAGCTTAGGACAGATGAACACTGAAGCTTTCTTT. This gives the protein CASSLGQMNTEAFF.

This clonotype appeared a few times. This chain uses TRBV7-2 with TRBJ2-3; 8 bases agree with TRBD2. This CDR3 contains 16 residues. The ends lost 1 base at V and 2 bases at J; junction bases unmatched: 5. Germline V gene data show CDR1 as SGHTA and CDR2 as FQGNSA. The CDR3 nucleotides are TGTGCCAGCAGCTTAGTAAGCGGGGGACCCACAGATACGCAGTATTTT. It codes for CASSLVSGGPTDTQYF.

Concerning this clonotype: One junction end disagrees with the germline gene, perhaps due to a read error. The chain carries TRBV11-2 and TRBJ2-5; D may be TRBD1 or TRBD2 (5 bases each). CDR1 SGHAT and CDR2 FQNNGV come from the germline V gene. This CDR3 is 12 amino acids long. The CDR3, as DNA: TGTGCCAGCAGATGGGACCAAGGGACCCAGTACTTC. It is translated as CASRWDQGTQYF.

J is TRBJ2-2 and V is TRBV2, with D tentatively TRBD2 (6 bases). This CDR3 comprises 14 residues. V lost 4 bases and J lost 7, with 13 bases in between. Germline lookup yields CDR1 SNHLY and CDR2 FYNNEI. CDR3 nucleotides: TGTGCCAGCAGTGTATCTAGCGTTCACGGGGAGCTGTTTTTT. Protein product: CASSVSSVHGELFF. The variable domain in full, completed from reference TRBV2 and TRBJ2-2, reads EPEVTQTPSHQVTQMGQEVILRCVPISNHLYFYWYRQILGQKVEFLVSFYNNEISEKSEIFDDQFSVERPDGSNFTLKIRSTKLEDSAMYFCASSVSSVHGELFFGEGSRLTVL.

Of note for this clonotype: This sequence may be a read error, since a much larger clone differs from it by one base. The conserved phenylalanine or tryptophan is not found at the CDR3 terminus, so this likely reflects a read error. The CDR3 protein is CASSPTGDTQYS. In nucleotides, the CDR3 is TGTGCCAGCAGCCCGACTGGAGATACGCAGTATTCT. J is TRBJ2-3 and V is TRBV7-6; D remains unclear. In germline, CDR1 is SGHVS, CDR2 FNYEAQ. This CDR3 has 12 amino acids. The V end was cut by 5 bases, the J end by 5 bases, with 8 bases between.

This clonotype was seen at least ten times. J is TRBJ1-1 and V is TRBV7-9; D ambiguous. There are 13 residues in the CDR3. Trimming shortened V by 3 bases and J by 1 base, and 6 bases separated the two germline ends. CDR1 and CDR2 from the germline V gene are SEHNR and FQNEAQ (reference sequence). CDR3 sequence (DNA): TGTGCCAGCAGCTTGTCTAGGAACACTGAAGCTTTCTTT. It is translated as CASSLSRNTEAFF.

The V and J genes are TRBV5-4 and TRBJ1-1, with unresolved D. The CDR3 extends over 13 amino acids. V was shortened by 0 bases and J by 1 base, with 4 bases between the two germline ends. CDR1 is SGHNT, CDR2 YYREEE, per germline (reference sequence). CDR3 protein: CASSLGANTEAFF. The CDR3 DNA sequence: TGTGCCAGCAGCTTGGGCGCGAACACTGAAGCTTTCTTT.

A few counts support this clonotype. The genes are TRBV12-3 or TRBV12-4 and TRBJ2-1; 15 nucleotides agree with TRBD2. The CDR3 sequence is 16 residues long. The junction had 7 bases not matched to a gene; V was cut back by 5 bases and J by 8 bases. DNA for the CDR3: TGTGCCAGCAGTACGGGACTAGCGGGGGGCGTGGATGAGCAGTTCTTC. It yields the protein CASSTGLAGGVDEQFF.

This clonotype was counted many times. The rearrangement joins TRBV12-3 or TRBV12-4 to TRBJ1-5; 8 bases match TRBD1. Trimming at V came to 7 bases and at J to 7 bases, leaving 9 bases not matched to a gene. This CDR3 has 14 residues. CDR3 in amino acids: CASTLGQGRQPQHF. DNA of the CDR3: TGTGCCAGCACCCTAGGACAGGGTCGGCAGCCCCAGCATTTT.

By frequency in the sample, this clonotype is medium-sized. The J gene is TRBJ1-2, the V gene TRBV7-6; D may be TRBD1 (5 bases). V lost 4 bases and J lost 4, with 10 bases in between. The CDR3 is 13 amino acids. The V gene's germline CDR1 is SGHVS and CDR2 FNYEAQ. DNA for the CDR3: TGTGCCAGCAGCTCAAGGGGAGGCTATGGCTACACCTTC. It translates to CASSSRGGYGYTF. The variable domain in full, completed from reference TRBV7-6 and TRBJ1-2, reads GAGVSQSPRYKVTKRGQDVALRCDPISGHVSLYWYRQALGQGPEFLTYFNYEAQQDKSGLPNDRFSAERPEGSISTLTIQRTEQRDSAMYRCASSSRGGYGYTFGSGTRLTVV.

At least ten counts were recorded for this clonotype. The V and J genes are TRBV30 and TRBJ1-6; D might be TRBD1 (5 bases). V lost 1 base and J lost 9, with 10 bases in between. From germline, CDR1 is GTSNPN and CDR2 SVGIG (reference sequence). The CDR3 contains 13 residues. In DNA, the CDR3 is TGTGCCTGGAGTGGCAGGGAGAGTTCACCCCTCCACTTT. Its translation: CAWSGRESSPLHF.